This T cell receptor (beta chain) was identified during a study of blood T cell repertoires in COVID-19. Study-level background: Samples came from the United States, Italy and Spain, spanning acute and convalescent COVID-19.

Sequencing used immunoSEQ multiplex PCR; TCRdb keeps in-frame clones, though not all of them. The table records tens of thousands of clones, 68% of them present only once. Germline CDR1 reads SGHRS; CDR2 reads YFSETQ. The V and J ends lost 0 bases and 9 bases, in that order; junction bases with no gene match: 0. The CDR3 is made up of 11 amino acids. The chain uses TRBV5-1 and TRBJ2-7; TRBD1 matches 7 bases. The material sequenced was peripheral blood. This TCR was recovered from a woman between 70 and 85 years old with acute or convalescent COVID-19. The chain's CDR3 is CASSLDRGQYF. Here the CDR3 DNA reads TGCGCCAGCAGCTTGGACAGGGGGCAGTACTTC.